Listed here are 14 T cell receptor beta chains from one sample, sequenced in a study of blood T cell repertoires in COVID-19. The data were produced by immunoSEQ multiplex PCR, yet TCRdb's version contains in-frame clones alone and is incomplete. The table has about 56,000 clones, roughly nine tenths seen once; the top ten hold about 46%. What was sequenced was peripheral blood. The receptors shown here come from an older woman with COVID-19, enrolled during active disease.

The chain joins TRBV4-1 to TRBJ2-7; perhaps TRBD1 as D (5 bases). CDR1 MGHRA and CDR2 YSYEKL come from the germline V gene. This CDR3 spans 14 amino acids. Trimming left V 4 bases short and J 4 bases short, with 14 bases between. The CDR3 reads CASSLEGAWYEQYF. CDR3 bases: TGCGCCAGCAGCCTCGAAGGGGCTTGGTACGAGCAGTACTTC.

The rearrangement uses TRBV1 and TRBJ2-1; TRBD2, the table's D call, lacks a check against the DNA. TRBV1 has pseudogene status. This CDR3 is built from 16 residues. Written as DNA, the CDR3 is TGCACCAGCAGCCAAGGCCTTCTGAGGTCCTACAATGAGCAGTTCTTC. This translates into CTSSQGLLRSYNEQFF.

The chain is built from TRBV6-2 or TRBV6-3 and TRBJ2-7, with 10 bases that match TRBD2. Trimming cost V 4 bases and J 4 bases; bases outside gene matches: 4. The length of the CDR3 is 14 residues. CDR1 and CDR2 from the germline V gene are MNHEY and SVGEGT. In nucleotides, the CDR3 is TGTGCCAGCAGTTCCGTGACTAGCGGGTACGAGCAGTACTTC. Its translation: CASSSVTSGYEQYF.

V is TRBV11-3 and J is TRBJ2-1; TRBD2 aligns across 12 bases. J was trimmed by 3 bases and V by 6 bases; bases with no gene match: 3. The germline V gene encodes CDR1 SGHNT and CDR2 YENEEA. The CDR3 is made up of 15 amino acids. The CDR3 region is CASRLAGGSYNEQFF. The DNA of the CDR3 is TGTGCCAGCAGGCTAGCGGGGGGGAGCTACAATGAGCAGTTCTTC.

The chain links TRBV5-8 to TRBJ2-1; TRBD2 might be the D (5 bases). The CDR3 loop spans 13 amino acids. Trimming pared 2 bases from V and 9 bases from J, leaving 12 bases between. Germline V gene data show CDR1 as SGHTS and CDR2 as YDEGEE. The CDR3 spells CASSLVGDVEQFF. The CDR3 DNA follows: TGTGCCAGCAGCTTAGTGGGAGATGTTGAGCAGTTCTTC.

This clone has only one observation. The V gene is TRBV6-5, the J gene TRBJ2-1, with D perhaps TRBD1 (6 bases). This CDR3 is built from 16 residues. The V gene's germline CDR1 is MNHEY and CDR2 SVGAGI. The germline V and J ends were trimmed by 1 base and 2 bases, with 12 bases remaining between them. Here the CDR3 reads CASSYYGGAAYNEQFF. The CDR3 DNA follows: TGTGCCAGCAGTTACTATGGGGGCGCCGCCTACAATGAGCAGTTCTTC.

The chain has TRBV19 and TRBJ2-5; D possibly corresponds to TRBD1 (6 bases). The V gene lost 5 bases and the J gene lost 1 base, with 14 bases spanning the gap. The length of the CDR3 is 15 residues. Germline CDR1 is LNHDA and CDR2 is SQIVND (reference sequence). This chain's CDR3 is CASSLGGVAQETQYF. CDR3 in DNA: TGTGCCAGTAGTCTAGGGGGAGTGGCCCAAGAGACCCAGTACTTC.

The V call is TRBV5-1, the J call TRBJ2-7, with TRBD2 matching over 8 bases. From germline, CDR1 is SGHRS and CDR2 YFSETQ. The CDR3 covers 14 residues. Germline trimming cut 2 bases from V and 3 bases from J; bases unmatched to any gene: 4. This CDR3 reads CASSFRRGDYEQYF. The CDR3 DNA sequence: TGCGCCAGCAGCTTTAGGCGGGGGGACTACGAGCAGTACTTC.

Here the CDR3 DNA reads TGCGCCAGCAGCCAAGATCAGGGGCTTCAAGCAGATACGCAGTATTTT. Its protein is CASSQDQGLQADTQYF. V usage is TRBV4-1 and J usage is TRBJ2-3; the D gene is possibly TRBD1 (6 bases). V was pared by 0 bases and J by 4 bases, with 14 bases between. The CDR3 has 16 amino acids. Germline V gives CDR1 MGHRA, CDR2 YSYEKL.

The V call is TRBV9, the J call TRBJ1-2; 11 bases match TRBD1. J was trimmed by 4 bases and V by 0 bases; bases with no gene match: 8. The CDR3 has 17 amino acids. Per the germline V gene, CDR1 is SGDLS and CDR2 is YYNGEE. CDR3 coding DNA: TGTGCCAGCAGCGTAGGGACAGGGGGCCTAGGAAGCTATGGCTACACCTTC. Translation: CASSVGTGGLGSYGYTF. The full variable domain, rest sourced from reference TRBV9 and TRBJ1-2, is DSGVTQTPKHLITATGQRVTLRCSPRSGDLSVYWYQQSLDQGLQFLIQYYNGEERAKGNILERFSAQQFPDLHSELNLSSLELGDSALYFCASSVGTGGLGSYGYTFGSGTRLTVV.

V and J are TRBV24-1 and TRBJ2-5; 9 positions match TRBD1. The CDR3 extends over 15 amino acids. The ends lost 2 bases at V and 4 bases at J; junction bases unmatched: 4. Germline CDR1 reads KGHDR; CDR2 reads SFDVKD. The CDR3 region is CATSDSRQGGETQYF. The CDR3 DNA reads TGTGCCACCAGTGATTCCCGACAGGGGGGAGAGACCCAGTACTTC.

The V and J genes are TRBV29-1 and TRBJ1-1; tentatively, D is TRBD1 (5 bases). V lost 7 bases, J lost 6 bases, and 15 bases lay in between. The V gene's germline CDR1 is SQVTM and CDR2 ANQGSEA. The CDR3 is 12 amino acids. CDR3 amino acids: CSARQFSAEAFF. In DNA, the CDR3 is TGCAGCGCCCGACAGTTTTCCGCTGAAGCTTTCTTT. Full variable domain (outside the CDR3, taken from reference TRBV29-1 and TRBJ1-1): SAVISQKPSRDICQRGTSLTIQCQVDSQVTMMFWYRQQPGQSLTLIATANQGSEATYESGFVIDKFPISRPNLTFSTLTVSNMSPEDSSIYLCSARQFSAEAFFGQGTRLTVV.

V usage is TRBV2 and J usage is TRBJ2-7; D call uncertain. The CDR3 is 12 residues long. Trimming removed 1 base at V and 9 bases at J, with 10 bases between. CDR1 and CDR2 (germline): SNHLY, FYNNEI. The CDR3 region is CASSEVASRQYF. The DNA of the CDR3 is TGTGCCAGCAGTGAAGTTGCCAGTCGGCAGTACTTC.

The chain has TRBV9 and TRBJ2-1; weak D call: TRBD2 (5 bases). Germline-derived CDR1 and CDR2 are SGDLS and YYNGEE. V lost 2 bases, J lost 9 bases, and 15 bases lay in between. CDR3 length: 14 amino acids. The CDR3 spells CASSVGLSPREQFF. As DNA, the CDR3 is TGTGCCAGCAGCGTTGGACTGTCCCCTCGTGAGCAGTTCTTC.